These 15 T cell receptor beta chains were sequenced from one sample in a study of CXCR3-negative and CXCR3-positive naive CD8 T cells. cDNA libraries for TRB were generated by 5' RACE incorporating UMI labels. No DNA is given; TCRdb re-called the 5' RACE reads and lists each CDR3 protein once. Its clone listing holds 50,000 to 65,000 distinct CDR3 sequences. The sequencing input was naive CXCR3- CD8+ T cells from blood. The subset: CD45RO-CCR7+CD27+CD95- naive CD8+ T cells lacking CXCR3 (TNR3-). Receptor source: a human donor in good health. Some clones in this sample may be carry-over from other donors' samples.

The rearrangement uses TRBV19 and TRBJ2-1; TCRdb calls TRBD2, which cannot be checked without DNA. CDR3 length: 17 residues. Germline V lookup: CDR1 LNHDA, CDR2 SQIVND (reference sequence). The CDR3 region is CASSTYSGGSSYNEQFF.

The gene calls are TRBV14 and TRBJ2-5; lacking DNA, the TRBD2 call made by TCRdb goes unchecked. Germline lookup yields CDR1 SGHDN and CDR2 FVKESK. The CDR3 is made up of 16 amino acids. CDR3 loop: CASSQGRLAGGKTQYF.

The chain recombines TRBV29-1 with TRBJ1-3; the TCRdb call, TRBD1, lacks DNA for checking. CDR1 and CDR2 from the germline V gene are SQVTM and ANQGSEA. The CDR3 covers 17 residues. This chain's CDR3 is CSVEDLGGTGSGNTIYF.

The chain couples TRBV7-9 to TRBJ2-7. The CDR3 loop spans 16 amino acids. The germline CDR1 and CDR2 sequences are SEHNR and FQNEAQ (reference sequence). The CDR3 sequence: CASSSTWTALPYEQYF.

V usage is TRBV29-1 and J usage is TRBJ2-3; TCRdb's D call of TRBD1 is untestable without DNA. The CDR3 has 15 amino acids. From germline, CDR1 is SQVTM and CDR2 ANQGSEA. CDR3 sequence reads: CSVEADSTSTDTQYF.

The CDR3 here is CSASEMSGYTF. The chain uses TRBV29-1 and TRBJ1-2. Germline V gene data show CDR1 as SQVTM and CDR2 as ANQGSEA. The length of the CDR3 is 11 residues. Complete variable domain (other parts from reference TRBV29-1 and TRBJ1-2): SAVISQKPSRDICQRGTSLTIQCQVDSQVTMMFWYRQQPGQSLTLIATANQGSEATYESGFVIDKFPISRPNLTFSTLTVSNMSPEDSSIYLCSASEMSGYTFGSGTRLTVV.

The CDR3 sequence is CASSPVALYNEQFF. V gene TRBV14 combines with J gene TRBJ2-1; TCRdb gives TRBD2 as the D gene, but with no DNA this cannot be confirmed. Per germline, CDR1 SGHDN and CDR2 FVKESK. The CDR3 covers 14 residues.

The chain uses TRBV28 and TRBJ2-1; TCRdb lists TRBD1, though no DNA is available to test this call. Looked up from germline, CDR1 is MDHEN and CDR2 is SYDVKM. This CDR3 comprises 15 residues. The CDR3 loop is CASSVTGFGYNEQFF.

The rearrangement joins TRBV2 to TRBJ2-2. The CDR3 length is 15 residues. The germline CDR1 and CDR2 sequences are SNHLY and FYNNEI. CDR3 amino acids: CASSEAPENTGELFF.

The CDR3 protein is CASSSHRQGKNTGELFF. This rearrangement joins TRBV28 to TRBJ2-2; TCRdb reports TRBD1, a call that lacks DNA to check it against. CDR3 length equals 17 residues. CDR1 and CDR2 from the germline V gene are MDHEN and SYDVKM. Drawing the rest from reference TRBV28 and TRBJ2-2, the complete variable domain is DVKVTQSSRYLVKRTGEKVFLECVQDMDHENMFWYRQDPGLGLRLIYFSYDVKMKEKGDIPEGYSVSREKKERFSLILESASTNQTSMYLCASSSHRQGKNTGELFFGEGSRLTVL.

The CDR3: CASSVSFGTSYNSPLHF. V is TRBV25-1 and J is TRBJ1-6. This CDR3 contains 17 residues. Germline V lookup: CDR1 MGHDK, CDR2 SYGVNS. Full variable domain (remainder filled in from reference TRBV25-1 and TRBJ1-6): EADIYQTPRYLVIGTGKKITLECSQTMGHDKMYWYQQDPGMELHLIHYSYGVNSTEKGDLSSESTVSRIRTEHFPLTLESARPSHTSQYLCASSVSFGTSYNSPLHFGNGTRLTVT.

The genes are TRBV29-1 and TRBJ2-3; TCRdb reports TRBD1, a call that lacks DNA to check it against. The V gene's germline CDR1 is SQVTM and CDR2 ANQGSEA. The CDR3 totals 14 residues. CDR3 sequence: CSVEDGDTTDTQYF.

The J gene is TRBJ1-6, the V gene TRBV15; TCRdb outputs TRBD1, but without DNA this stays unchecked. The CDR3 sequence is 15 residues long. The germline gives CDR1 LNHNV, CDR2 YYDKDF (reference sequence). This CDR3 reads CATSSGVGGNSPLHF.

The rearrangement uses TRBV10-3 and TRBJ2-1; the D call from TCRdb, TRBD1, cannot be confirmed without DNA. The CDR3 extends over 14 amino acids. Germline CDR1 is ENHRY and CDR2 is SYGVKD. CDR3: CAITGTGNSNEQFF.

V and J are TRBV6-5 and TRBJ2-7; there is no DNA to check the TCRdb D call of TRBD1. The CDR3 spans 15 residues. CDR1 is MNHEY, CDR2 SVGAGI, per germline. CDR3 in amino acids: CASSVQGYGSYEQYF.